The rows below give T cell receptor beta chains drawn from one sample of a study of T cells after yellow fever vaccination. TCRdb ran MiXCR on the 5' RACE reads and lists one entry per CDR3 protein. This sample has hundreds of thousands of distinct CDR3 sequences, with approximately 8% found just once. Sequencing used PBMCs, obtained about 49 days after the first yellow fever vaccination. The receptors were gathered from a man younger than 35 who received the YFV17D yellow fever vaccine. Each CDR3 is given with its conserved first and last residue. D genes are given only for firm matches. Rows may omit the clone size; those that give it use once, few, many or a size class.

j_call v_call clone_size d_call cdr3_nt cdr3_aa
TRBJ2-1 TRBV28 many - TGTGCCAGCAGTCCCTCGGGCCCCAGCTCCTACAATGAGCAGTTCTTC CASSPSGPSSYNEQFF
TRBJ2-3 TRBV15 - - TGTGCCACCAGCAGAGATCCCCCCTTGGGTACGCAGTATTTT CATSRDPPLGTQYF
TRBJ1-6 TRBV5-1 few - TGCGCCAGCAGCTGGTCAGGGAATTCACCCCTCCACTTT CASSWSGNSPLHF
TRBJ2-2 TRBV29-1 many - TGCAGCGTTGAAGATCCCCAGCGAGGGAACACCGGGGAGCTGTTTTTT CSVEDPQRGNTGELFF
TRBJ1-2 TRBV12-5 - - TGTGCTAGTGGTTTGGAGGCAGGGCTGGGCTACACCTTC CASGLEAGLGYTF
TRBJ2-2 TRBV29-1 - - TGCAGCGTTGCTGGAGGTTTCACGAACACCGGGGAGCTGTTTTTT CSVAGGFTNTGELFF
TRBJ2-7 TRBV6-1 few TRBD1 TGTGCCAGCAGTGCGCGAGACAGGGCCTACGAGCAGTACTTC CASSARDRAYEQYF
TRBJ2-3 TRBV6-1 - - TGTGCCAGCAGCGTTCAGGGTTTCAGCACAGATACGCAGTATTTT CASSVQGFSTDTQYF
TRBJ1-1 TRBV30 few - TGTGCCTCGGCCAGGGCACCCCGGCGGACTGAAGCTTTCTTT CASARAPRRTEAFF
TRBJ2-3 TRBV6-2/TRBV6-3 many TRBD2 TGTGCCAGCAGTTACTTCGGGGGGACCACAGATACGCAGTATTTT CASSYFGGTTDTQYF
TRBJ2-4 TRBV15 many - TGTGCCACCAGCAGAGTGGAGGGGTTAGCCAAAAACATTCAGTACTTC CATSRVEGLAKNIQYF
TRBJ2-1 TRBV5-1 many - TGCGCCAGCAGCTCGCCCGAGGGGGACAATGAGCAGTTCTTC CASSSPEGDNEQFF
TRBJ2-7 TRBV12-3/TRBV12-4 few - TGTGCCAGCAGGGGGACCCCGGACTACGAGCAGTACTTC CASRGTPDYEQYF
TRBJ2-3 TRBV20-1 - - TGCAGTGCTAGAGAGGGGGCCAGGGCACCGCAGTATTTT CSAREGARAPQYF
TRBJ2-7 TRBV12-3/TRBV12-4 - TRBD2 TGTGCCAGCAGCGGACTAGCGGAGACATACGAGCAGTACTTC CASSGLAETYEQYF
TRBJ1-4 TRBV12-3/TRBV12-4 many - TGTGCCAGCAGAACTACAGGGATGGGGGAAAAACTGTTTTTT CASRTTGMGEKLFF
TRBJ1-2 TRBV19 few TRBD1 TGTGCCAGTAGTAACCTACAGGGGACTGGCTACACCTTC CASSNLQGTGYTF
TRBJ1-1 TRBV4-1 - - TGCGCCAGCAGCCAAGACGGTCGGGCAAACACTGAAGCTTTCTTT CASSQDGRANTEAFF
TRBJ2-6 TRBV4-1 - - TGCGCCAGCAGCGAACGGAGGTCAGGGGCCAACGTCCTGACTTTC CASSERRSGANVLTF
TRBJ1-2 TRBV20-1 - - TGCAGTGCGTCGACTCAGGGCACACGTGGTGGCTACACCTTC CSASTQGTRGGYTF
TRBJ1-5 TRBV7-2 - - TGTGCCAGCAGCTTATTAGGGGCAGTTGATCAGCCCCAGCATTTT CASSLLGAVDQPQHF
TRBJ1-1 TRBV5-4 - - TGTGCCAGCAGGGCAGGGGAGGGGACTGAAGCTTTCTTT CASRAGEGTEAFF
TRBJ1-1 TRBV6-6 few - TGTGCCAGCTTTACGAACACTGAAGCTTTCTTT CASFTNTEAFF
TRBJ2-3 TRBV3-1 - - TGTGCCAGCAGCCAAGGGGTAGTCGCAGATACGCAGTATTTT CASSQGVVADTQYF
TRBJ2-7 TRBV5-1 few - TGCGCCAGCAGCTCCCGGTCGTATTCTCACGAGCAGTACTTC CASSSRSYSHEQYF
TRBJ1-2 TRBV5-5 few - TGTGCCAGCAGCCAGACATGGACGGAGGACTATGGCTACACCTTC CASSQTWTEDYGYTF
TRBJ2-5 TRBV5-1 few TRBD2 TGCGCCAGCACCTCCGGCGGGGGGGCAGAGACCCAGTACTTC CASTSGGGAETQYF
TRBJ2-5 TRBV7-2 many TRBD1 TGTGCCAGCAGCCCTCGGACTGACAGGGGGACCCAGTACTTC CASSPRTDRGTQYF
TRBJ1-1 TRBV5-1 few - TGCGCCAGCAGCCTCGACCAACCAAGGAACACTGAAGCTTTCTTT CASSLDQPRNTEAFF
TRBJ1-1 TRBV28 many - TGTGCCAGCAGCCCCCCGAGGTCCTACACTGAAGCTTTCTTT CASSPPRSYTEAFF
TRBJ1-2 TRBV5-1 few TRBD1 TGCGCCAGCAGCCTAAATACGGACAGGGAAGGCGAGGATGGCTACACCTTC CASSLNTDREGEDGYTF
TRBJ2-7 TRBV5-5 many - TGTGCCAGCAGCTTCCTCGACAGGCGGGACGAGCAGTACTTC CASSFLDRRDEQYF
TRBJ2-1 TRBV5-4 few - TGTGCCAGCAGCCTCGCCCAGGGCTCCTACAATGAGCAGTTCTTC CASSLAQGSYNEQFF
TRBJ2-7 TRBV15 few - TGTGCCACCAGCAACCAGGGTTCCGAGCAGTACTTC CATSNQGSEQYF